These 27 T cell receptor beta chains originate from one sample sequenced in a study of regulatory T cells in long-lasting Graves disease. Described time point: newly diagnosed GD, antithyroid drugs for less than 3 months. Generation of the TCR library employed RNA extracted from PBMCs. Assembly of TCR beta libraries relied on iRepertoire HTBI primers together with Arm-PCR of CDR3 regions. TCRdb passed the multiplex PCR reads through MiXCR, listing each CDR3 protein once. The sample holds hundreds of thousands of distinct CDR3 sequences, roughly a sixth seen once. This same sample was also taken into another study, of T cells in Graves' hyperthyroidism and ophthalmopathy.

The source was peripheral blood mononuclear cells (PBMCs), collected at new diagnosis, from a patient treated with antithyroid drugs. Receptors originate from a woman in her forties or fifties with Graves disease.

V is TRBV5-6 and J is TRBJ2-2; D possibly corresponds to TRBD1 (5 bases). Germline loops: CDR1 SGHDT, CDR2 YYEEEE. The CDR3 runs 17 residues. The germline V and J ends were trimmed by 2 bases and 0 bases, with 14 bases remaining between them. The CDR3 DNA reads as TGTGCCAGCAGCTTAGGGGATTTAATCCCGAACACCGGGGAGCTGTTTTTT. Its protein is CASSLGDLIPNTGELFF.

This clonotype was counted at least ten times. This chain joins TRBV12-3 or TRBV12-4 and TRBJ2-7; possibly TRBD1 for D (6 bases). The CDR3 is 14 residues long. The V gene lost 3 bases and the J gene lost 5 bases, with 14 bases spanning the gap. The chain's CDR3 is CASSLAGTTHEQYF. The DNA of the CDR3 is TGTGCCAGCAGTTTGGCCGGGACAACGCACGAGCAGTACTTC.

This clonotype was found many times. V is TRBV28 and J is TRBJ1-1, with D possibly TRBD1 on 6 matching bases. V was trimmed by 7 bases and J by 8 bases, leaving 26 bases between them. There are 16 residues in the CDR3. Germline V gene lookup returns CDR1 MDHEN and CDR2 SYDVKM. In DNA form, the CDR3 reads TGTGCCAGCACCTACCCGGGGGCCTCGGACGGGCCGGAAGCTTTCTTT. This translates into CASTYPGASDGPEAFF.

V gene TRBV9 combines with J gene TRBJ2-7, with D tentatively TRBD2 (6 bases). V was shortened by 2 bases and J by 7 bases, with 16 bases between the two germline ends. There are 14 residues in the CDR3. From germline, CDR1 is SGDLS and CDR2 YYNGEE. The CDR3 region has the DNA TGTGCCAGCAGCGTCCAAGACGGGGGAGGTGAGCAGTACTTC. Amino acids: CASSVQDGGGEQYF. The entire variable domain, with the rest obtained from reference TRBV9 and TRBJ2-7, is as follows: DSGVTQTPKHLITATGQRVTLRCSPRSGDLSVYWYQQSLDQGLQFLIQYYNGEERAKGNILERFSAQQFPDLHSELNLSSLELGDSALYFCASSVQDGGGEQYFGPGTRLTVT.

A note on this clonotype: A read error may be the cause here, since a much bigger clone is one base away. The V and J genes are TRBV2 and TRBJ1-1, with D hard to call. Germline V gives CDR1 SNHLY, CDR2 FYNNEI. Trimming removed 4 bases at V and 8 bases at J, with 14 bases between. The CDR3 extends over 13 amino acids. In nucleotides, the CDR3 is TGTGCCAGCAGTGTAGCGAGAACGAGGGAAGCTTTCTTT. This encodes CASSVARTREAFF.

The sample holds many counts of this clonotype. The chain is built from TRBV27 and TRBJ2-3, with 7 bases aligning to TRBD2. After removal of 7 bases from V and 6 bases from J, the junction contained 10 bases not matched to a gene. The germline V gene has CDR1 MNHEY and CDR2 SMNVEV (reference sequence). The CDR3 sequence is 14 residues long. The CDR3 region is CASKWRGITDTQYF. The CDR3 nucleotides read TGTGCCAGCAAGTGGCGGGGGATCACGGATACGCAGTATTTT.

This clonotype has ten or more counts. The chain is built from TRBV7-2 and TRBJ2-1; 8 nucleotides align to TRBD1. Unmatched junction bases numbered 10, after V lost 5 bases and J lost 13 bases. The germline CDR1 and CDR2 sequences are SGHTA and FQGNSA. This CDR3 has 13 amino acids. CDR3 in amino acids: CASSLDRAQVQFF. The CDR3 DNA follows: TGTGCCAGCAGCCTGGACAGGGCCCAGGTTCAGTTCTTC.

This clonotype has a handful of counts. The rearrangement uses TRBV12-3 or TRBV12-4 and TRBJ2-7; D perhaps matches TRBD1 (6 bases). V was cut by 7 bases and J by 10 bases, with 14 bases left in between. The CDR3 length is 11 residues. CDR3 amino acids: CASKGVRDQYF. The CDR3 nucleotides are TGTGCCAGCAAGGGGGTGAGGGACCAGTACTTC.

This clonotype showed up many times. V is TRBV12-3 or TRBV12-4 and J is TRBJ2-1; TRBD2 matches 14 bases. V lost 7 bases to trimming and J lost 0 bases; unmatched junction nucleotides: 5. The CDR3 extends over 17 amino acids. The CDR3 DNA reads TGTGCCAGCACCCCTGGGACTAGCGGGAGCTCCTACAATGAGCAGTTCTTC. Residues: CASTPGTSGSSYNEQFF.

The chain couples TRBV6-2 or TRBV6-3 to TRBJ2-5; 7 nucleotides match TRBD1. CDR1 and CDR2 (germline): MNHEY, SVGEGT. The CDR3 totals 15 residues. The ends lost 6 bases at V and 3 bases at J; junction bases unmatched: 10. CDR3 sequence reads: CASSDRAFLKETQYF. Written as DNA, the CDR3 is TGTGCCAGCAGCGACAGGGCCTTCTTGAAAGAGACCCAGTACTTC.

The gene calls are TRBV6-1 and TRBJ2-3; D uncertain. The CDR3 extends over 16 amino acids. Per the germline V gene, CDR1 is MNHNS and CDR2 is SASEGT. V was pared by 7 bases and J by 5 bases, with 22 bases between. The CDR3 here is CASKPRAAIWGDTQYF. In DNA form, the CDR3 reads TGTGCCAGCAAACCCCGGGCCGCGATCTGGGGAGATACGCAGTATTTT.

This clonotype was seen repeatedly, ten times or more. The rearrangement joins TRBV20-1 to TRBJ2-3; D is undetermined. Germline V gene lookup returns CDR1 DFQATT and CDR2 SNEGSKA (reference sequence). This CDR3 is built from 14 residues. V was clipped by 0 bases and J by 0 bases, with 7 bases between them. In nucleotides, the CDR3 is TGCAGTGCTAGAGATGGCCGGAGCACAGATACGCAGTATTTT. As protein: CSARDGRSTDTQYF.

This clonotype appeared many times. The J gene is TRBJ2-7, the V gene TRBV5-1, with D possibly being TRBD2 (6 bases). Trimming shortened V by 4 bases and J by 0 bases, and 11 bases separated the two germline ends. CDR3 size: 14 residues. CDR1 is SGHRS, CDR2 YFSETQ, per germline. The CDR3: CASSGGESSYEQYF. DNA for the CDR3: TGCGCCAGCAGCGGCGGGGAGAGCTCCTACGAGCAGTACTTC.

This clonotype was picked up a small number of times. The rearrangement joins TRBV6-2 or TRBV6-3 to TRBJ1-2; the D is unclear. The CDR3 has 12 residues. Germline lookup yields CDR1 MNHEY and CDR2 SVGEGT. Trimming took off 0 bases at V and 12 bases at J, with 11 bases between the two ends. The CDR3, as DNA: TGTGCCAGCAGTTACTCGTTCGGAACTAACACCTTC. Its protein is CASSYSFGTNTF.

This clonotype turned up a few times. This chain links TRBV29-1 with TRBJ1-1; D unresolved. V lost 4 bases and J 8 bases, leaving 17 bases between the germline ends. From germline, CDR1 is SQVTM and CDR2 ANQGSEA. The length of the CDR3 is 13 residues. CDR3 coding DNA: TGCAGCGTTGTGGGCGGGAGAACTTACGAAGCTTTCTTT. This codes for CSVVGGRTYEAFF.

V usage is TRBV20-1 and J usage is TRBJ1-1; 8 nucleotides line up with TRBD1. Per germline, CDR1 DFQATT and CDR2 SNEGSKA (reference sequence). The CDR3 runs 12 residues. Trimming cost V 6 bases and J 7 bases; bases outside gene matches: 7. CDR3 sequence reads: CSAPTGGGEAFF. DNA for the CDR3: TGCAGTGCCCCTACAGGGGGAGGTGAAGCTTTCTTT.

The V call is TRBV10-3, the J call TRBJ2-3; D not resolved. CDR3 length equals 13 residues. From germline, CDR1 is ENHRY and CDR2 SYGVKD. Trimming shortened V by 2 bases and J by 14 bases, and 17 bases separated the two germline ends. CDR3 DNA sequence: TGTGCCATCAGTGAGCCTGGGTACAGTCGATTGTATTTT. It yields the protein CAISEPGYSRLYF.

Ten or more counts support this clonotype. This CDR3 is CASSEAGGLNEQFF. The CDR3 nucleotides read TGTGCCAGCAGCGAAGCGGGGGGGCTGAATGAGCAGTTCTTC. The chain links TRBV11-3 to TRBJ2-1; 10 bases agree with TRBD2. The CDR3 totals 14 residues. The germline V gene has CDR1 SGHNT and CDR2 YENEEA. V was pared by 5 bases and J by 7 bases, with 5 bases of the junction left unmatched. Using reference TRBV11-3 and TRBJ2-1 for the parts outside the CDR3, the full variable domain is EAGVVQSPRYKIIEKKQPVAFWCNPISGHNTLYWYLQNLGQGPELLIRYENEEAVDDSQLPKDRFSAERLKGVDSTLKIQPAELGDSAVYLCASSEAGGLNEQFFGPGTRLTVL.

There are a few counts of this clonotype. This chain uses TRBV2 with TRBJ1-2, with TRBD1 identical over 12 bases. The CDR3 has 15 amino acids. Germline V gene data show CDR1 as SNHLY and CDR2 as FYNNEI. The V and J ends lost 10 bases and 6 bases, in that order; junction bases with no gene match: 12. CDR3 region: CANSLSGTGGDGYTF. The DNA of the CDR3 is TGTGCCAACTCCCTGTCCGGGACAGGGGGCGATGGCTACACCTTC.

CDR3 in DNA: TGTGCCAGCTTACGGGAGGCGAACACTGAAGCTTTCTTT. Encoded protein: CASLREANTEAFF. The chain joins TRBV6-1 to TRBJ1-1; D call uncertain. CDR3 length: 13 residues. Per the germline V gene, CDR1 is MNHNS and CDR2 is SASEGT. V gave up 8 bases and J gave up 1 base, with 11 bases separating them.

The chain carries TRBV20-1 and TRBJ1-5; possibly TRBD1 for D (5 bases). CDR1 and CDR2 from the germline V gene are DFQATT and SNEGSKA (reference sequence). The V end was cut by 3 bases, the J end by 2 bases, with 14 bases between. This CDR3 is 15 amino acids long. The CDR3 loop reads CSASSRGRGNQPQHF. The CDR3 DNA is TGCAGTGCTAGCTCGAGGGGTCGGGGCAATCAGCCCCAGCATTTT.

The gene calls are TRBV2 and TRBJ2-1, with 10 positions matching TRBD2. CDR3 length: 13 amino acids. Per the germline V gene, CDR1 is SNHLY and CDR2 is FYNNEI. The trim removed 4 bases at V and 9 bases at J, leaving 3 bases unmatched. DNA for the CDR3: TGTGCCAGCAGTGGTAGCGGGGGGCCTGAGCAGTTCTTC. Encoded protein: CASSGSGGPEQFF.

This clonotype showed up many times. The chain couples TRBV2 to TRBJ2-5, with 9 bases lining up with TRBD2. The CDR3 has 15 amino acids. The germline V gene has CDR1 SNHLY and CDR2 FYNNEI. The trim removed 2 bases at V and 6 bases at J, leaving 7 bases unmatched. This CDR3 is CASSESSGTSQTQYF. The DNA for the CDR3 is TGTGCCAGCAGTGAAAGTTCCGGGACTAGCCAGACCCAGTACTTC.

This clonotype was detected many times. This CDR3 is CASSYSRDSGVTQYF. The CDR3 DNA reads as TGTGCCAGCAGTTACTCGAGGGACTCCGGGGTCACGCAGTATTTT. The V call is TRBV6-5, the J call TRBJ2-3; weak D call: TRBD2 (6 bases). V was clipped by 0 bases and J by 9 bases, with 16 bases between them. The CDR3 spans 15 residues. Germline V gene data show CDR1 as MNHEY and CDR2 as SVGAGI.

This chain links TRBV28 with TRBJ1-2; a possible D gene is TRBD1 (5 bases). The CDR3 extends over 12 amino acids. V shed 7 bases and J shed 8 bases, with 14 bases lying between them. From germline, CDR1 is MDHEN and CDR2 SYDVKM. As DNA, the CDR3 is TGTGCCAGCAAGGGACCCCTCGTGGGCTACACCTTC. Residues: CASKGPLVGYTF.

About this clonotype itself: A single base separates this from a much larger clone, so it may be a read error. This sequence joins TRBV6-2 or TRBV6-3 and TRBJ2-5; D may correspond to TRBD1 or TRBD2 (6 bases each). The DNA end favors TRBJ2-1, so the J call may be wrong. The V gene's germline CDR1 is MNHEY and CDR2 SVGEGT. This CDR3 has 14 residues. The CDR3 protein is CASRGGGGQETQFF. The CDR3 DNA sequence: TGTGCCAGTCGTGGCGGAGGGGGTCAAGAGACCCAGTTCTTC.

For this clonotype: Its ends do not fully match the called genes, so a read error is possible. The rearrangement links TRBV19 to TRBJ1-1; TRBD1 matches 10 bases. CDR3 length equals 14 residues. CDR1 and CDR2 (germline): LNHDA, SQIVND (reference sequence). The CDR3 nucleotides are TGTGCCTGTAGTAGGGGACAGGGGCGAACTGAAGCTTTCTTT. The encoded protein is CACSRGQGRTEAFF.